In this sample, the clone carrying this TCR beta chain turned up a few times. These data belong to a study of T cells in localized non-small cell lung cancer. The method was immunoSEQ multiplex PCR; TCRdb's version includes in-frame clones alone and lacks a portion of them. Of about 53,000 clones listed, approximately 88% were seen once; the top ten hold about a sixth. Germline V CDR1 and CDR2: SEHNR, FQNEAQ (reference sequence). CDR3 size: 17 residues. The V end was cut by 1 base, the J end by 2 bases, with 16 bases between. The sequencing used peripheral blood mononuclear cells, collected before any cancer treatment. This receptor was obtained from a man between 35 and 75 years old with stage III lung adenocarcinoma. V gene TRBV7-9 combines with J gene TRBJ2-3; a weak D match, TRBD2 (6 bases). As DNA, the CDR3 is TGTGCCAGCAGCTTAGGGGGTTTGCCGGGGGTCACAGATACGCAGTATTTT. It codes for CASSLGGLPGVTDTQYF.